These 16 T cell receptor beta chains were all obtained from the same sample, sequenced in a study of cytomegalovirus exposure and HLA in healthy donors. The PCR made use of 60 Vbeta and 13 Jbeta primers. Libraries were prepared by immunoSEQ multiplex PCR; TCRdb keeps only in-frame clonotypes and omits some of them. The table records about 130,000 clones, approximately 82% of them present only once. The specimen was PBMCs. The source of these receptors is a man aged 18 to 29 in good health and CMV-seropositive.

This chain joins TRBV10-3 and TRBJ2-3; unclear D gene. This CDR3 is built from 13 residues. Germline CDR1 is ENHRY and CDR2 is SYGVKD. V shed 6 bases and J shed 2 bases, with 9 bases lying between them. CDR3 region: CAIRLGNTDTQYF. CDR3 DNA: TGTGCCATCAGGCTAGGTAACACAGATACGCAGTATTTT.

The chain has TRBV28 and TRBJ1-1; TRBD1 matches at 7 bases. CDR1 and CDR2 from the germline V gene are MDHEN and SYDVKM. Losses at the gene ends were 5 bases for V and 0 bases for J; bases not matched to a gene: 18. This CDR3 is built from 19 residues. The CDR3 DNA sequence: TGTGCCAGCAGTCCAGAATGGGACAGTATTTTCCCCATGAACACTGAAGCTTTCTTT. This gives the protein CASSPEWDSIFPMNTEAFF.

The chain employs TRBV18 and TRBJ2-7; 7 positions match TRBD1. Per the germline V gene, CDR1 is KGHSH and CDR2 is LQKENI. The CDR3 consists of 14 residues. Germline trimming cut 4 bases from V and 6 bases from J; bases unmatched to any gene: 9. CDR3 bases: TGTGCCAGCTCACATGACAGGGTCGTGGGCGAGCAGTACTTC. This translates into CASSHDRVVGEQYF.

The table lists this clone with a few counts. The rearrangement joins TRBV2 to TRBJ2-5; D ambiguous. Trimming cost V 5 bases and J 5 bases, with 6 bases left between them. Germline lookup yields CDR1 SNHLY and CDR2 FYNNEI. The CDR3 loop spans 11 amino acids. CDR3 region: CASSQVETQYF. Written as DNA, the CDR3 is TGTGCCAGCAGTCAGGTTGAGACCCAGTACTTC.

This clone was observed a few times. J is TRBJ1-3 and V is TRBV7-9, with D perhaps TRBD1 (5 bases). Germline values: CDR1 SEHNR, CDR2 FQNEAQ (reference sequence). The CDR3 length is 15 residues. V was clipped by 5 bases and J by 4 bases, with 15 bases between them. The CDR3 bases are TGTGCCAGCAGCCCCGAAGGGGTCGGAGGAAACACCATATATTTT. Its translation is CASSPEGVGGNTIYF.

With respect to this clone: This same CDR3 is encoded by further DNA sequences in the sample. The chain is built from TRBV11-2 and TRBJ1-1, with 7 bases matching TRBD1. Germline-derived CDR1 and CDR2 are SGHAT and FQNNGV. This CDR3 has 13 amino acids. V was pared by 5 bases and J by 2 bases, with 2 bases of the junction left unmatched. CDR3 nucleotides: TGTGCCAGCAGCCGGACAGGTAACACTGAAGCTTTCTTT. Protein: CASSRTGNTEAFF.

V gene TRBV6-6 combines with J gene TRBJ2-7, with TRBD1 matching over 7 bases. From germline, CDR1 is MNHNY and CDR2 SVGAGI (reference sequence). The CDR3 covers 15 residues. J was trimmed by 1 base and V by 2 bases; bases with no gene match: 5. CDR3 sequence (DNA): TGTGCCAGCAGTTACGGGGGACAGTCGTCCTACGAGCAGTACTTC. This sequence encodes CASSYGGQSSYEQYF.

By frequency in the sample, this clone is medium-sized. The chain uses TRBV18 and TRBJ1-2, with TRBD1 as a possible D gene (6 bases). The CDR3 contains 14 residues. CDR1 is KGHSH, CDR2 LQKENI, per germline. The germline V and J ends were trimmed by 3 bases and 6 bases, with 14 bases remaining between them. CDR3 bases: TGTGCCAGCTCACCGGCTGCGGCAGGGGATGGCTACACCTTC. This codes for CASSPAAAGDGYTF.

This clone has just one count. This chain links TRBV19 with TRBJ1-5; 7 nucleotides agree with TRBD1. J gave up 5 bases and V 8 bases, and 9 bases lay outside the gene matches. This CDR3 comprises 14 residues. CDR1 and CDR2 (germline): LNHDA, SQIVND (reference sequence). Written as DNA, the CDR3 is TGTGCCAGTTTTGGACAGGCTAGGGATCAGCCCCAGCATTTT. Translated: CASFGQARDQPQHF.

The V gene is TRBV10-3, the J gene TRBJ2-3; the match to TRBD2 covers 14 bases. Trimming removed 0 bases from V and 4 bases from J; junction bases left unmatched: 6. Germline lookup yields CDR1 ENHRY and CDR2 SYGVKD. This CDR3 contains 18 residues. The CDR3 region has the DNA TGTGCCATCAGTGAGTCCTCTCCGGGACTAGCGGGGGCAGATACGCAGTATTTT. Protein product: CAISESSPGLAGADTQYF.

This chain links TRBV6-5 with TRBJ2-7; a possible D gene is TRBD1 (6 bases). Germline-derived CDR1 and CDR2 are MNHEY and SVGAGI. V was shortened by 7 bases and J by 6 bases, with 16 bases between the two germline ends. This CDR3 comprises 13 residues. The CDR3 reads CASTRDKGFEQYF. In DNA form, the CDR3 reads TGTGCCAGCACCCGGGACAAGGGTTTCGAGCAGTACTTC.

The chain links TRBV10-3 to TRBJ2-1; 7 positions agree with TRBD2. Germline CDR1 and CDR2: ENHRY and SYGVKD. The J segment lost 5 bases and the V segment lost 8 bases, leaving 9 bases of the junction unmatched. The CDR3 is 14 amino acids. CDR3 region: CAIRDFAGDNEQFF. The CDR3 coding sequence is TGTGCCATCCGGGATTTTGCGGGGGACAATGAGCAGTTCTTC.

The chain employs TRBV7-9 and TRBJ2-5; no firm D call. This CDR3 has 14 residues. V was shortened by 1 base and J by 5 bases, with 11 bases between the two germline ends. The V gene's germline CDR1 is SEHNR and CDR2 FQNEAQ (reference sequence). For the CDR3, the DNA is TGTGCCAGCAGCTTAGGGTTGGCTGTGGAGACCCAGTACTTC. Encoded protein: CASSLGLAVETQYF.

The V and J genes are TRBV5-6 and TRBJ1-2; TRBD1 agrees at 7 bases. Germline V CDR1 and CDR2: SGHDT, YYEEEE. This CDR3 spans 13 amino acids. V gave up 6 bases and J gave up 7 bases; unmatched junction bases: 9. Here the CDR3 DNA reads TGTGCCAGCAACCGACAGGGCCTAGGTGGCTACACCTTC. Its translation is CASNRQGLGGYTF.

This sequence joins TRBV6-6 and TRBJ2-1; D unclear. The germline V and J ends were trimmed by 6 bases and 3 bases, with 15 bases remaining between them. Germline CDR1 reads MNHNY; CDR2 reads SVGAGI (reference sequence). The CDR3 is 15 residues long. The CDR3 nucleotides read TGTGCCAGCAGCCCCTTCGCTACAGACTACAATGAGCAGTTCTTC. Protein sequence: CASSPFATDYNEQFF.

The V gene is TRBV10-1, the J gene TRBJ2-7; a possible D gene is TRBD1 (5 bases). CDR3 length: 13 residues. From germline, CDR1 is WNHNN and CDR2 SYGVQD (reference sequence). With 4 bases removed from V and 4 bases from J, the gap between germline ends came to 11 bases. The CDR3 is CASSVGREYEQYF. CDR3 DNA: TGCGCCAGCAGTGTGGGCAGGGAATACGAGCAGTACTTC.